This TCR beta chain was sequenced in a study of blood T cell repertoires in COVID-19. Across the study: The cDNA or gDNA used as material had been derived from T cells, B-cell-depleted T cells, or PBMCs.

Participant ages covered about 18 to 90 years across 20 to 30 US areas. Recovered participants had two consecutive negative NP/OP PCR tests, healthcare professional clearance, or symptom resolution. The CDR3 spans 17 residues. V was cut by 3 bases and J by 4 bases, with 18 bases left in between. CDR1 and CDR2 from the germline V gene are SGHAT and FQNNGV. Original methodology: Quantification of nucleated cells was approximated via reference gene primer amplification. Measured with immunoSEQ multiplex PCR; TCRdb has only the in-frame clones, and not every one. V, J and clone size are those of that table, while D and trimming were read from the DNA. The sample contains around 500,000 clones, roughly 90% of which appear only once.

This clonotype originated in a woman in her forties who had recovered from COVID-19. Sequencing was carried out using PBMCs or T cells enriched from blood (not recorded which). The rearrangement links TRBV11-2 to TRBJ2-2, with TRBD2 as a possible D gene (5 bases). The CDR3 DNA reads TGTGCCAGCAGCTTTCGGTCCGAGTCGGGAAGCACCGGGGAGCTGTTTTTT. Amino acid sequence: CASSFRSESGSTGELFF.